This T cell receptor (beta chain) is drawn from a study of naive CD8 T cells in extremely preterm neonates. J lost 4 bases, V lost 3 bases, and 2 bases had no gene match. Germline CDR1 and CDR2: SGHAT and FQNNGV. This CDR3 contains 14 residues. TCRdb keeps only in-frame clones here, not all; method: immunoSEQ multiplex PCR. Of roughly 5,100 clones in the sample, 90% to 95% were seen once. Study findings and constraints: Preterm CDR3s were shorter than older groups', with fewer N additions and less trimming. Compared with all age groups, preterm neonates showed less repertoire richness.

Extremely preterm deliveries at about 22-28 weeks of gestation provided the preterm samples. For this clone: Its antigen is as yet unknown.

The sequencing input was naive CD8+ T cells from cord blood. The TCR originated in a boy who was born preterm. This chain joins TRBV11-2 and TRBJ2-2; TRBD1 matches 7 bases. The CDR3 is CASSFRGRTGELFF. CDR3 coding DNA: TGTGCCAGCAGCTTTAGGGGGCGCACCGGGGAGCTGTTTTTT.